This is a list of T cell receptor beta chains from one sample in a study of early T cells in non-severe SARS-CoV-2 infection. TCRdb processed the 5' RACE reads anew with MiXCR; each CDR3 protein has one entry. The repertoire includes about 82,000 distinct CDR3 sequences, around 13% of them detected once, and around 6% sits in the top ten. The specimen was whole blood. The receptors were gathered from an adult who was a healthcare worker with PCR-confirmed SARS-CoV-2 infection or an uninfected control (not recorded which). The conserved cysteine and the conserved F or W are not part of the CDR3 here. The order of the fields is CDR3 protein, V gene.

cdr3_aa: ASSGRDWSSYNEQF
v_call: TRBV9

cdr3_aa: ASSLQGSNTEAF
v_call: TRBV5-1

cdr3_aa: ASSPQWGNEQF
v_call: TRBV12-3/TRBV12-4

cdr3_aa: SVEGTVTYNEQF
v_call: TRBV29-1

cdr3_aa: ASSLGLAGGYDEQY
v_call: TRBV7-6

cdr3_aa: ASSVQAGGLDGYT
v_call: TRBV9

cdr3_aa: SVETGRNIQY
v_call: TRBV29-1

cdr3_aa: AISGRDSSTTYEQY
v_call: TRBV10-3

cdr3_aa: ASCLGNTEAF
v_call: TRBV28

cdr3_aa: ASSVEVIAGRGNIQY
v_call: TRBV6-1

cdr3_aa: ASSQDMAPGMQPQH
v_call: TRBV4-1

cdr3_aa: ASSATSGTSQETQY
v_call: TRBV28

cdr3_aa: ASSPGAEGEQF
v_call: TRBV11-2

cdr3_aa: SARGIRTGRENTEAF
v_call: TRBV20-1

cdr3_aa: ASSLGIAGGTDTQY
v_call: TRBV7-3

cdr3_aa: ASSIDSSGGYNEQF
v_call: TRBV7-3

cdr3_aa: ASSPMGAEAF
v_call: TRBV18

cdr3_aa: SALSRGQGSETQY
v_call: TRBV20-1

cdr3_aa: ASMRFVRNIQY
v_call: TRBV10-2

cdr3_aa: ASSPQPNEQF
v_call: TRBV19

cdr3_aa: ASSVNGGYTEAF
v_call: TRBV9

cdr3_aa: ASSPQRPGQY
v_call: TRBV7-9

cdr3_aa: ASSSVTGGIV
v_call: TRBV28

cdr3_aa: ASSQERQGPYEQY
v_call: TRBV4-1

cdr3_aa: ASSPDYREQY
v_call: TRBV7-9

cdr3_aa: ASSGTGITYEQY
v_call: TRBV7-9

cdr3_aa: ASSLRRGNTGELF
v_call: TRBV13

cdr3_aa: ASSPTVTSNQPQH
v_call: TRBV7-2

cdr3_aa: ASSLRSTGSDNEKLF
v_call: TRBV4-1

cdr3_aa: ATGAQETQY
v_call: TRBV24-1

cdr3_aa: ASSHRTETQY
v_call: TRBV3-1

cdr3_aa: ASSQVNNSPLH
v_call: TRBV3-1

cdr3_aa: ASSGQRRAYGYT
v_call: TRBV12-3/TRBV12-4

cdr3_aa: ASSFRGRLKEEKLF
v_call: TRBV27

cdr3_aa: ASSLGRGNEKLF
v_call: TRBV5-1

cdr3_aa: ASRLAGGEQY
v_call: TRBV21-1

cdr3_aa: ASSGENTGELF
v_call: TRBV2

cdr3_aa: ASSSDNEQF
v_call: TRBV2

cdr3_aa: ASSLGLSYEQY
v_call: TRBV18

cdr3_aa: ASSRKTRYQETQY
v_call: TRBV7-2

cdr3_aa: SAKTGVTEAF
v_call: TRBV20-1

cdr3_aa: ASSQDRGRETQY
v_call: TRBV5-4

cdr3_aa: ASTTDRGLGTEAF
v_call: TRBV6-5

cdr3_aa: SARMGRMNTEAF
v_call: TRBV20-1

cdr3_aa: ASSIRTGGGNTIY
v_call: TRBV9

cdr3_aa: AISETGPQETQY
v_call: TRBV10-3

cdr3_aa: SARDGGPNTEAF
v_call: TRBV20-1

cdr3_aa: ASSYRGTDRYT
v_call: TRBV6-5

cdr3_aa: ASSLDRGPRGLTGELF
v_call: TRBV27

cdr3_aa: AISEMDGPYEQY
v_call: TRBV10-3

cdr3_aa: ASSSRGREHTEAF
v_call: TRBV6-5

cdr3_aa: ASSFQANTEAF
v_call: TRBV5-5

cdr3_aa: ASSFGTADVNYGYT
v_call: TRBV7-9

cdr3_aa: ASSPVGSSVTNEQF
v_call: TRBV12-3/TRBV12-4